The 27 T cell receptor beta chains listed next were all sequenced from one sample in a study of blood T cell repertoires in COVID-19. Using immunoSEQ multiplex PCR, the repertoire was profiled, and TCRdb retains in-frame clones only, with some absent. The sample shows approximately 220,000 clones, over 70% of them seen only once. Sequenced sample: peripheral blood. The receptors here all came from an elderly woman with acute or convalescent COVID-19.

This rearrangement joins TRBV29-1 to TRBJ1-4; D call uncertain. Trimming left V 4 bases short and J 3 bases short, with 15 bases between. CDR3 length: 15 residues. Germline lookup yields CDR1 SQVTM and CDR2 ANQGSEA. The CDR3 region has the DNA TGCAGCGTTGTTGTCTTTAGTGCGGCTAATGAAAAACTGTTTTTT. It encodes CSVVVFSAANEKLFF.

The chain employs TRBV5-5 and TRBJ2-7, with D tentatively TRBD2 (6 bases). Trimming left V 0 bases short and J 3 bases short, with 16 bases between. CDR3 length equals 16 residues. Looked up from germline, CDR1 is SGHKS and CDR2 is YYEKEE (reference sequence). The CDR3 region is CASSLARDPGGYEQYF. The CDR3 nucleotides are TGTGCCAGCAGCTTGGCTAGGGACCCCGGGGGCTACGAGCAGTACTTC.

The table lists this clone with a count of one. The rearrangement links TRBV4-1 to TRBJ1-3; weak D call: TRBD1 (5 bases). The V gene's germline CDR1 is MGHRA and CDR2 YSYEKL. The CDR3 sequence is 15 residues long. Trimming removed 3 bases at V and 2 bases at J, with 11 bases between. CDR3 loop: CASSHQSGAGNTIYF. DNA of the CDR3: TGCGCCAGCAGCCATCAGTCGGGGGCTGGAAACACCATATATTTT.

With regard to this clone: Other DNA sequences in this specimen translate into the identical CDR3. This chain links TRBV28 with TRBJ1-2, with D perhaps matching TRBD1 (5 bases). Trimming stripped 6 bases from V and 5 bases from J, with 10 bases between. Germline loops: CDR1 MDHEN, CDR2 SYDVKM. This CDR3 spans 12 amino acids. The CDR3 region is CASRAGGYGYTF. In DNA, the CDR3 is TGTGCCAGCAGGGCCGGGGGGTATGGCTACACCTTC.

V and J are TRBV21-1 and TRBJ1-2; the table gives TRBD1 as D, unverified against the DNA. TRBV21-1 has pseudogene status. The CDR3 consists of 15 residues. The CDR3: CASSTQDRGCDGYTF. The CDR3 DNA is TGTGCCAGCAGCACTCAGGACAGGGGGTGCGATGGCTACACCTTC.

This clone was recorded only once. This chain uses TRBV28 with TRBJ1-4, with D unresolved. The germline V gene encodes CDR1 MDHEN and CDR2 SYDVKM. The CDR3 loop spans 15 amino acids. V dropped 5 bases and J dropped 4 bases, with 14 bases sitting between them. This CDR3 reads CASSAGGQLNEKLFF. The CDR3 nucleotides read TGTGCCAGCAGTGCGGGTGGGCAGCTTAATGAAAAACTGTTTTTT.

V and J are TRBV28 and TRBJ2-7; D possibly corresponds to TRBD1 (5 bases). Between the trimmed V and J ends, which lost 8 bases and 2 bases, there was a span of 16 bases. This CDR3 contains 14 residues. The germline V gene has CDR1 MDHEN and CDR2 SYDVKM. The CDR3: CASRSPTAPYEQYF. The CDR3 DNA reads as TGTGCCAGCCGCTCCCCGACAGCTCCCTACGAGCAGTACTTC.

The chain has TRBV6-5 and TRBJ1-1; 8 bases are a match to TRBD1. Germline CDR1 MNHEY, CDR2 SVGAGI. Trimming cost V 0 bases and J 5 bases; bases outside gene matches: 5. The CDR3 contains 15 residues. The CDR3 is CASSYSTGVYTEAFF. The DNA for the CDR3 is TGTGCCAGCAGTTACTCGACAGGGGTGTATACTGAAGCTTTCTTT.

CDR3 coding DNA: TGTGCCAGCAGAAGGACAGGGGTCGAAAAACTGTTTTTT. Amino acid sequence: CASRRTGVEKLFF. The chain is built from TRBV28 and TRBJ1-4, with 9 bases identical to TRBD1. Germline V gene data show CDR1 as MDHEN and CDR2 as SYDVKM. V was pared by 6 bases and J by 8 bases, with 4 bases of the junction left unmatched. The CDR3 consists of 13 residues.

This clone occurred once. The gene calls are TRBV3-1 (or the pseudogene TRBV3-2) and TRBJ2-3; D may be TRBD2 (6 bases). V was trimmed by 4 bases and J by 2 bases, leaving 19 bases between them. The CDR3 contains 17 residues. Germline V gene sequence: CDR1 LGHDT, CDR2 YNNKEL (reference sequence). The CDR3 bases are TGTGCCAGCAGCCCCCGGGGGTACGTACAGTACACAGATACGCAGTATTTT. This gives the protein CASSPRGYVQYTDTQYF.

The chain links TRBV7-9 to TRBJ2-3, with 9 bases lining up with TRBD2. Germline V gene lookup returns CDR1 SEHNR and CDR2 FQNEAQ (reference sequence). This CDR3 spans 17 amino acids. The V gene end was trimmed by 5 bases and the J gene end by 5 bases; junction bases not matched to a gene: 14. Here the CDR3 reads CASSPPLAGGPGDTQYF. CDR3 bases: TGTGCCAGCAGCCCTCCCTTGGCGGGGGGGCCGGGAGATACGCAGTATTTT.

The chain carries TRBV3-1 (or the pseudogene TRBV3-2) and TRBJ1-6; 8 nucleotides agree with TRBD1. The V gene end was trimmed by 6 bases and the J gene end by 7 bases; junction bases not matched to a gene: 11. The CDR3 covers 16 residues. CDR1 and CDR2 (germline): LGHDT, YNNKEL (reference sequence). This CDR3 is CASSQLDRAINSPLHF. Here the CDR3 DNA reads TGTGCCAGCAGTCAATTGGACAGGGCGATCAATTCACCCCTCCACTTT.

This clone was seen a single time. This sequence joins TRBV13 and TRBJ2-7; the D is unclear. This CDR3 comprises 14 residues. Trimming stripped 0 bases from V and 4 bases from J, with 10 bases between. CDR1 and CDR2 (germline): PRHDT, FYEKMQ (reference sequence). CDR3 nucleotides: TGTGCCAGCAGCTTAGGACCGGTACTATACGAGCAGTACTTC. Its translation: CASSLGPVLYEQYF.

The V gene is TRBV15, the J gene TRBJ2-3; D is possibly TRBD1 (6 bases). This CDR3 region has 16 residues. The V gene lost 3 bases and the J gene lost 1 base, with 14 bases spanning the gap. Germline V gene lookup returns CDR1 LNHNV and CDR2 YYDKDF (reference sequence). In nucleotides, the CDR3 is TGTGCCACCAGCAGGCGGTCGGCAGGGGGCACAGATACGCAGTATTTT. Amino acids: CATSRRSAGGTDTQYF.

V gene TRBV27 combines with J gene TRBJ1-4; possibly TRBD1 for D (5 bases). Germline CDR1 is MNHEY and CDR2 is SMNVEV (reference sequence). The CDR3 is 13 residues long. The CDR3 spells CFFGGATNEKLFF. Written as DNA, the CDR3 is TGTTTTTTCGGGGGGGCAACTAATGAAAAACTGTTTTTT.

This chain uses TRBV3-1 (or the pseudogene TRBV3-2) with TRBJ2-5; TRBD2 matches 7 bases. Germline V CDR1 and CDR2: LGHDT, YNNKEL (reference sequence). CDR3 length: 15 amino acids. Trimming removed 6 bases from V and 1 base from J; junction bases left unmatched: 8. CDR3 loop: CASSFRDYSQETQYF. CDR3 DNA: TGTGCCAGCAGTTTCCGGGACTACAGCCAAGAGACCCAGTACTTC.

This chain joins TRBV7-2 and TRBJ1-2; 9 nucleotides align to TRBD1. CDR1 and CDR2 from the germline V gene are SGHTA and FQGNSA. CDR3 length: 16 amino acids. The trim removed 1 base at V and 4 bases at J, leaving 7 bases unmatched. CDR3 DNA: TGTGCCAGCAGCTTAGATGTGGGGACAGGGCGCTATGGCTACACCTTC. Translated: CASSLDVGTGRYGYTF.

The CDR3 is CASSLMGRGNGETQYF. The CDR3 coding sequence is TGTGCCAGCAGCTTGATGGGGCGGGGAAATGGAGAGACCCAGTACTTC. V usage is TRBV5-6 and J usage is TRBJ2-5; weak D call: TRBD2 (6 bases). There are 16 residues in the CDR3. Between the trimmed V and J ends, which lost 1 base and 4 bases, there was a span of 17 bases. Germline V lookup: CDR1 SGHDT, CDR2 YYEEEE. The full variable domain, completed using reference TRBV5-6 and TRBJ2-5, is DAGVTQSPTHLIKTRGQQVTLRCSPKSGHDTVSWYQQALGQGPQFIFQYYEEEERQRGNFPDRFSGHQFPNYSSELNVNALLLGDSALYLCASSLMGRGNGETQYFGPGTRLLVL.

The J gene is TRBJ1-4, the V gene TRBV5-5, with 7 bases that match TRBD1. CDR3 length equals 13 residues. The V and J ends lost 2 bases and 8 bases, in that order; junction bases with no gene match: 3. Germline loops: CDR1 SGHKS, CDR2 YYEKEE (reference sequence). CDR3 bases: TGTGCCAGCAGCTTTCAGGGGGTAGAAAAACTGTTTTTT. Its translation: CASSFQGVEKLFF.

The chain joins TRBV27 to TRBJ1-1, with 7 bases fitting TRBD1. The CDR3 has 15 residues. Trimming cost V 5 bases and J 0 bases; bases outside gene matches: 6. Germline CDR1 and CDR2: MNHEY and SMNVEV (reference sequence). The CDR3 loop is CASSPFGTVNTEAFF. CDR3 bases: TGTGCCAGCAGTCCCTTCGGGACAGTGAACACTGAAGCTTTCTTT.

Here the CDR3 DNA reads TGTGCCAGCAGCGCGGGACCGGCCTATGGCTACACCTTC. Amino acid sequence: CASSAGPAYGYTF. The chain is built from TRBV7-2 and TRBJ1-2, with TRBD1 as a possible D gene (5 bases). Germline-derived CDR1 and CDR2 are SGHTA and FQGNSA. V lost 5 bases, J lost 4 bases, and 11 bases lay in between. The CDR3 sequence is 13 residues long.

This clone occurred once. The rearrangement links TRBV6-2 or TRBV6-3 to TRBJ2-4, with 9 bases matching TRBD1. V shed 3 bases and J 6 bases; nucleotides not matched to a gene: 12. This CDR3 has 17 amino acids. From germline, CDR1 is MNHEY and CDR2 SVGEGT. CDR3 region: CASSYQRTGEEGNIQYF. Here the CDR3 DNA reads TGTGCCAGCAGTTATCAAAGGACAGGGGAAGAGGGAAACATTCAGTACTTC.

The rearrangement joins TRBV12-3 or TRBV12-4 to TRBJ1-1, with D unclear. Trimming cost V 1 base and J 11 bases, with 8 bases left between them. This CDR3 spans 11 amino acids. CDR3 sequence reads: CASSLGDTAFF. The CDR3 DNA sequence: TGTGCCAGCAGTTTAGGTGACACGGCTTTCTTT.

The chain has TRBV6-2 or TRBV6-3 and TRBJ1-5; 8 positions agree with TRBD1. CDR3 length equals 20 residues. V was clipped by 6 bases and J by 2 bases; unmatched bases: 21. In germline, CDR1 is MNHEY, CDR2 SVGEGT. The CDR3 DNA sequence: TGTGCCAGCAGCGATACACTCGAAGCCAGGGGGCGGAACGGCAATCAGCCCCAGCATTTT. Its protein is CASSDTLEARGRNGNQPQHF.

In DNA form, the CDR3 reads TGTGCCAGCAGTCGGACAGGGGCTTCCACAGATACGCAGTATTTT. This translates into CASSRTGASTDTQYF. The J gene is TRBJ2-3, the V gene TRBV2, with TRBD1 identical over 9 bases. Germline assignment: CDR1 SNHLY and CDR2 FYNNEI. The length of the CDR3 is 15 residues. With 5 bases clipped from V and 2 bases from J, the junction kept 5 bases outside the gene matches.

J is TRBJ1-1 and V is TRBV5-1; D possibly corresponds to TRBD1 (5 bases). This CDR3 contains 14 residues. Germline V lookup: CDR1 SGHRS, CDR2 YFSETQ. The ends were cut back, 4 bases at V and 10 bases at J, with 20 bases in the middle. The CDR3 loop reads CASSLTSQDTTAFF. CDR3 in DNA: TGCGCCAGCAGCCTCACATCACAGGACACGACAGCTTTCTTT.

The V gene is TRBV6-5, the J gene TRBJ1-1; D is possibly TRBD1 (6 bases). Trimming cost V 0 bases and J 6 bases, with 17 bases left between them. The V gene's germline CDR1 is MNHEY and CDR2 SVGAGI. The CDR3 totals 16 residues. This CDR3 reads CASSYSIWGQSPEAFF. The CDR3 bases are TGTGCCAGCAGTTACTCGATCTGGGGGCAGTCTCCTGAAGCTTTCTTT.